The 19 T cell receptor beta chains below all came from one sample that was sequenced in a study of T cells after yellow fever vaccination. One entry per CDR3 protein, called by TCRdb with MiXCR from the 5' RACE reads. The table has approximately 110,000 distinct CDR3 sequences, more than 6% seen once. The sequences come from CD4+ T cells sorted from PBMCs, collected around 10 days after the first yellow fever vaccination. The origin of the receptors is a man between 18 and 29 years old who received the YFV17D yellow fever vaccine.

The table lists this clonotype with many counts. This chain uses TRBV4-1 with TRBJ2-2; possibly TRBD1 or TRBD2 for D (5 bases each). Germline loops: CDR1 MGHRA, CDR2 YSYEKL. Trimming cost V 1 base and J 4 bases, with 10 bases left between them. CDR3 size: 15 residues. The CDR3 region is CASSQAGAFTGELFF. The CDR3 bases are TGCGCCAGCAGCCAAGCCGGGGCGTTCACCGGGGAGCTGTTTTTT.

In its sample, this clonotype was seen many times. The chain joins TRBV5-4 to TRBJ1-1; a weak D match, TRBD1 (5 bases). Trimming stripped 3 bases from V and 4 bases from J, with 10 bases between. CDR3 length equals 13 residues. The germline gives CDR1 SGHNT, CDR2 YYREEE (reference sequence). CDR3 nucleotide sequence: TGTGCCAGCAGCTGGGGGGATGGCACTGAAGCTTTCTTT. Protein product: CASSWGDGTEAFF.

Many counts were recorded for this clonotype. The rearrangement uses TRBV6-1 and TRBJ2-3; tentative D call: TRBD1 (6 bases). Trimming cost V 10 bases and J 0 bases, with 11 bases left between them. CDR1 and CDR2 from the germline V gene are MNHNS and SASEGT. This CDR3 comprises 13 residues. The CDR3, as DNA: TGTGCCACCACGGACAGAAGCACAGATACGCAGTATTTT. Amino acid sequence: CATTDRSTDTQYF.

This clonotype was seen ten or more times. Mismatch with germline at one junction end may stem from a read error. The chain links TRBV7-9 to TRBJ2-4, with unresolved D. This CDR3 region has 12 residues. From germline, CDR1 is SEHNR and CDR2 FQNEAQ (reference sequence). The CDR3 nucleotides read TGTGCCAGCAGCTTAATCCTCACACCTCCGGACTTC. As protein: CASSLILTPPDF.

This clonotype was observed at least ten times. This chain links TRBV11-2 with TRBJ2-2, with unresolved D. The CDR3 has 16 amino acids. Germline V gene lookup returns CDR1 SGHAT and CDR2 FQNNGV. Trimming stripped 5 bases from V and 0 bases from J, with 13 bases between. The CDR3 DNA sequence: TGTGCCAGCAGCCCGCGGACCGCAACGAACACCGGGGAGCTGTTTTTT. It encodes CASSPRTATNTGELFF.

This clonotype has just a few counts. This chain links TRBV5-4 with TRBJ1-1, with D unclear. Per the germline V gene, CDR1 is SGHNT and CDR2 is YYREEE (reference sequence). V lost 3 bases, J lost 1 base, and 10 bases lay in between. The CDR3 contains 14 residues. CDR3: CASSSGSSNTEAFF. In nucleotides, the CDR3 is TGTGCCAGCAGCTCAGGAAGTTCGAACACTGAAGCTTTCTTT.

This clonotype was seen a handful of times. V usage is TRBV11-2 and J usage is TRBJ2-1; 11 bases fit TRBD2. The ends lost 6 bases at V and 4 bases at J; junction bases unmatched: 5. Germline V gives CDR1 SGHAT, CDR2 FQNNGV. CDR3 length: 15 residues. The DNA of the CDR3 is TGTGCCAGCAGTTCTCTAGCGGGGGGTTACAATGAGCAGTTCTTC. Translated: CASSSLAGGYNEQFF.

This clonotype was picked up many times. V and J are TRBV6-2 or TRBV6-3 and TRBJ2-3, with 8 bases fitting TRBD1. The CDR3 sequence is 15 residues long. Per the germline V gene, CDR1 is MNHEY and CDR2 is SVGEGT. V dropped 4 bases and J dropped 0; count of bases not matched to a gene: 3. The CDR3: CASSFRGLSTDTQYF. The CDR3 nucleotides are TGTGCCAGCAGTTTCAGGGGGCTTAGCACAGATACGCAGTATTTT.

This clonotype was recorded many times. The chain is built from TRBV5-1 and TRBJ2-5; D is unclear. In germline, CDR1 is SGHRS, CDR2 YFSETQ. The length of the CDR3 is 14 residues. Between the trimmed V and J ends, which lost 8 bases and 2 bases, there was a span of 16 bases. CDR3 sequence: CASNLVSSQETQYF. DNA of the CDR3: TGCGCCAGTAACCTAGTGAGTTCACAAGAGACCCAGTACTTC.

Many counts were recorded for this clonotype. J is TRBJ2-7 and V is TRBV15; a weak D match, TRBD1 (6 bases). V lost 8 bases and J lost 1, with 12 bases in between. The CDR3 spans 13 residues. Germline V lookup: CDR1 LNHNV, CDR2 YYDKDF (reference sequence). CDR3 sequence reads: CATGRGQSYEQYV. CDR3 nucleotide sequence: TGTGCCACCGGCCGAGGACAGTCCTACGAGCAGTACGTC.

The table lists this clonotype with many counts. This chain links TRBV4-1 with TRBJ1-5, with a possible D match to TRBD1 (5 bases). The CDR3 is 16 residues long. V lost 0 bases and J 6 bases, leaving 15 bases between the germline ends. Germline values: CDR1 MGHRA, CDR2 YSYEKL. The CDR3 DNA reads TGCGCCAGCAGCCAAGATGGGACTGCCGGGCGTCAGCCCCAGCATTTT. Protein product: CASSQDGTAGRQPQHF.

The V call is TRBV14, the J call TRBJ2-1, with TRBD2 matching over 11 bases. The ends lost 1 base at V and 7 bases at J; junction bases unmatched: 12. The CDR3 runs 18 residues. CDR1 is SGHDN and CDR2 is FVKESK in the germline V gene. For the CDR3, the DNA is TGTGCCAGCAGCCAAGGCGATAGCGGGGGGGCAGTGGGGAATGAGCAGTTCTTC. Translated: CASSQGDSGGAVGNEQFF.

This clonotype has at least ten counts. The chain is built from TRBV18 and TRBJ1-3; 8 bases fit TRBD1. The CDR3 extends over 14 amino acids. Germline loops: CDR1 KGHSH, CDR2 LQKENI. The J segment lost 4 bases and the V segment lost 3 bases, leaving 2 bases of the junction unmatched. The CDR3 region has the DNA TGTGCCAGCTCACCGGACAGGGCAGGAAACACCATATATTTT. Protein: CASSPDRAGNTIYF.

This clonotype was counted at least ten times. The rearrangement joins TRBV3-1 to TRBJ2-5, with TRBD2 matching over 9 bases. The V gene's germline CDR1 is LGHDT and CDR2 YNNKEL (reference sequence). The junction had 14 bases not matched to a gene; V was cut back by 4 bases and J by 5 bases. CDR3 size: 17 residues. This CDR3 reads CASSLFQGGGARETQYF. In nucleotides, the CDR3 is TGTGCCAGCAGCCTATTCCAGGGCGGGGGGGCCCGGGAGACCCAGTACTTC.

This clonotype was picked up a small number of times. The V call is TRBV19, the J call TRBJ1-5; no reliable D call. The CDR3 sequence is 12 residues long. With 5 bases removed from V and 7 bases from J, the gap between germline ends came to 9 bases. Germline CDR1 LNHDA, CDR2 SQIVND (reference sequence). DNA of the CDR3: TGTGCCAGTAGTGCCGGGTGGCAGCCCCAGCATTTT. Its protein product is CASSAGWQPQHF.

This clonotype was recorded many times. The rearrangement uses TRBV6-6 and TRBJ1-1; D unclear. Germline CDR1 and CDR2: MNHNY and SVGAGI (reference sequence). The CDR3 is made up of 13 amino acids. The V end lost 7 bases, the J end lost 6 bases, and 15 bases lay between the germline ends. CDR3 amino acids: CASMVDEFPEAFF. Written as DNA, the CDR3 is TGTGCCAGCATGGTAGACGAGTTCCCTGAAGCTTTCTTT.

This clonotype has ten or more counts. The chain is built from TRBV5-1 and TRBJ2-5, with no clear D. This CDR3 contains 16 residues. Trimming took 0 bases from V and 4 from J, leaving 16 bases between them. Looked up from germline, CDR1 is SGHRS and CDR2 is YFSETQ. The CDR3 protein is CASSLAPGLERETQYF. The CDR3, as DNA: TGCGCCAGCAGCTTGGCCCCCGGCCTGGAGCGAGAGACCCAGTACTTC. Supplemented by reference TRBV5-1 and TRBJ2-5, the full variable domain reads KAGVTQTPRYLIKTRGQQVTLSCSPISGHRSVSWYQQTPGQGLQFLFEYFSETQRNKGNFPGRFSGRQFSNSRSEMNVSTLELGDSALYLCASSLAPGLERETQYFGPGTRLLVL.

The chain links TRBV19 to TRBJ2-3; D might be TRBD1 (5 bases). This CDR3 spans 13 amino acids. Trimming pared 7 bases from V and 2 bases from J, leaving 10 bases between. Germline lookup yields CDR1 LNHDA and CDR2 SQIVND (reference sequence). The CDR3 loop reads CASIQANTDTQYF. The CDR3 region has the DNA TGTGCCAGTATACAGGCCAACACAGATACGCAGTATTTT.

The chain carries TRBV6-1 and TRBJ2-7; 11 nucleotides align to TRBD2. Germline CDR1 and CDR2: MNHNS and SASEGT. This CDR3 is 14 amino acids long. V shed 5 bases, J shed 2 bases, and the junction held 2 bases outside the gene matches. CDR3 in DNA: TGTGCCAGCAGTCGACTAGCGGGGACCTACGAGCAGTACGTC. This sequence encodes CASSRLAGTYEQYV.